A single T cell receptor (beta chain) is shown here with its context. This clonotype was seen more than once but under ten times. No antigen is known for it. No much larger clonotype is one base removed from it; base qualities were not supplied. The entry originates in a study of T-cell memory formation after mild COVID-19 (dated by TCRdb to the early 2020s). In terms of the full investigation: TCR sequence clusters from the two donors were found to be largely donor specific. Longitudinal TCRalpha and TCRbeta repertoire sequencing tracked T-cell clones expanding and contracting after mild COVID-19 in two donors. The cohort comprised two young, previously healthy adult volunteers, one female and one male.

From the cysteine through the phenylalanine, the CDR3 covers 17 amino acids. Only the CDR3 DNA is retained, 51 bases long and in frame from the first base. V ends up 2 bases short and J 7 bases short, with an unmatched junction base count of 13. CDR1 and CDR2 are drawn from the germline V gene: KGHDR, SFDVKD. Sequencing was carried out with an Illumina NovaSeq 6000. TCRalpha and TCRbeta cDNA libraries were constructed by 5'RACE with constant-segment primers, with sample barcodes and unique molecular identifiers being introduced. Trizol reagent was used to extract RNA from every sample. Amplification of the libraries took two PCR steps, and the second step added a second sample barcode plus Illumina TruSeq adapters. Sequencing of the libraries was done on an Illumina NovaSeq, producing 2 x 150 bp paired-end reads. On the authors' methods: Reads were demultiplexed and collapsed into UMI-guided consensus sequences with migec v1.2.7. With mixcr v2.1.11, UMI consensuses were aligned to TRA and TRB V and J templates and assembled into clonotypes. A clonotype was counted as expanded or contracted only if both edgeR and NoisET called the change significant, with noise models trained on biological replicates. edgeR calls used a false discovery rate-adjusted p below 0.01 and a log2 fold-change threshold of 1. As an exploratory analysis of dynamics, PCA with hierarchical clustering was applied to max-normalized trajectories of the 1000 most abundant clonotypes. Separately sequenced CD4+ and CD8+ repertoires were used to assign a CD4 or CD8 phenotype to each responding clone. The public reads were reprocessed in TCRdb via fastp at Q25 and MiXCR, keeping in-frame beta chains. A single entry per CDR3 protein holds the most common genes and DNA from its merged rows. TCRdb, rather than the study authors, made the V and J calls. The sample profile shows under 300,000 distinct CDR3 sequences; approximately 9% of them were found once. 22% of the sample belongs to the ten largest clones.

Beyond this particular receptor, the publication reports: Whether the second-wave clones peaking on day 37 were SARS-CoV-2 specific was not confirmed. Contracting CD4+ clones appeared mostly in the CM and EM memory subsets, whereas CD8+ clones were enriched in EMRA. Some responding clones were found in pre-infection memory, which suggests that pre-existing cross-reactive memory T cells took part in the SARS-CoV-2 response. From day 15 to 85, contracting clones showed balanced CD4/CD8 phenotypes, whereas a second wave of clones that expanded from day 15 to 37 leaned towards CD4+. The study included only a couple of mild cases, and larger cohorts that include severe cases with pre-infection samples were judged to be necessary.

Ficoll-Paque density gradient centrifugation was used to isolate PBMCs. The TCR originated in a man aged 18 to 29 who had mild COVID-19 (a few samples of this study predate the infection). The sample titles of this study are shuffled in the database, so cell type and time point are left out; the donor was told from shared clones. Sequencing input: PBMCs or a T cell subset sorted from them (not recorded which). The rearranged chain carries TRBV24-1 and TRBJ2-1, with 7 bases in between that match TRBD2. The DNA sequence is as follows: TGTGCCACCAGTGATTGGAAGAGCGGGGCGGCGGGGAATGAGCAGTTCTTC. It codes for CATSDWKSGAAGNEQFF.